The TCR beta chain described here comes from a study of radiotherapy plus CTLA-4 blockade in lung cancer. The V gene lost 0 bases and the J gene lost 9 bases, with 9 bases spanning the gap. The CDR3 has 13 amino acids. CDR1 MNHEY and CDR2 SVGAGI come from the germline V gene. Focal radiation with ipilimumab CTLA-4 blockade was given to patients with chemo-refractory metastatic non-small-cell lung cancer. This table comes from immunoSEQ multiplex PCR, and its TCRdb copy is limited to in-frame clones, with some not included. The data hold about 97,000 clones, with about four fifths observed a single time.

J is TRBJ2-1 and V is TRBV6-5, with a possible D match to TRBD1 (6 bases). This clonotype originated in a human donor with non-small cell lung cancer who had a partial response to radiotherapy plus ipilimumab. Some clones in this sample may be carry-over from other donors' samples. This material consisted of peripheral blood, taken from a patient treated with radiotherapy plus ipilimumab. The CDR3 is CASSYSRGGEQFF. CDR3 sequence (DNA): TGTGCCAGCAGTTACTCGAGAGGGGGTGAGCAGTTCTTC.